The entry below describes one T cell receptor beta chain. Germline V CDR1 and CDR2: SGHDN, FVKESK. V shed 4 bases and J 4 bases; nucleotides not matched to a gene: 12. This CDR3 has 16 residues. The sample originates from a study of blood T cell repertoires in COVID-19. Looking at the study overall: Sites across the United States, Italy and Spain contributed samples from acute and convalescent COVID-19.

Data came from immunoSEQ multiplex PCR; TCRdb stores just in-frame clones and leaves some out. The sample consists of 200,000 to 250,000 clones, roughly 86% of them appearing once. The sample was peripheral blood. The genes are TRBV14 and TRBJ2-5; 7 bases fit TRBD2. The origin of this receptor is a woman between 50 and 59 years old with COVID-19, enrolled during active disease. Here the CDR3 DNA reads TGTGCCAGCAGCCCCCAATCGTGGGGGGGTTCAGAGACCCAGTACTTC. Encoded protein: CASSPQSWGGSETQYF.